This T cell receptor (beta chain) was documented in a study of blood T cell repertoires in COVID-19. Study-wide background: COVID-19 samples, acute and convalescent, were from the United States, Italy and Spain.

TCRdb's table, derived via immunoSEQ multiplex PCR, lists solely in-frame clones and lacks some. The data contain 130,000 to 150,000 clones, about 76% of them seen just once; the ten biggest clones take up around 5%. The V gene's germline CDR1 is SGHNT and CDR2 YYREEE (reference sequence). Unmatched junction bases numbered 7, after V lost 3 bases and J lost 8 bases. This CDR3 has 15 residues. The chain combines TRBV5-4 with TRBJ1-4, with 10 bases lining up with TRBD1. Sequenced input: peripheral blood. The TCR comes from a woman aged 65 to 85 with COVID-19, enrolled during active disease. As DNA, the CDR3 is TGTGCCAGCAGCTCCCGACAGGGGGCGGAAGAAAAACTGTTTTTT. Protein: CASSSRQGAEEKLFF.